This T cell receptor beta chain was identified in a study of CD8 T cells in ankylosing spondylitis. Quantitative barcoded 5'-RACE was used to prepare TCR beta libraries. TCRdb reprocessed the 5' RACE reads via MiXCR and lists one record per CDR3 protein. This sample has around 140,000 distinct CDR3 sequences; 17% occur once, and the top ten carry 33%. Broader study findings: What seemed typical of ankylosing spondylitis blood was a TCR beta motif built from fewer than ten highly homologous variants.

In the case of this clonotype: The antigen is undetermined.

The sequence derives from a male donor with ankylosing spondylitis. The sequenced material came from blood, either unsorted or a sorted T cell fraction (not recorded which).

For the CDR3, the DNA is TGTGCCAGCAGCGTGGGGCAGGGTACTACAGATACGCAGTATTTT. Translation: CASSVGQGTTDTQYF. This chain connects TRBV6-1 to TRBJ2-3; possibly TRBD1 for D (5 bases). There are 15 residues in the CDR3. Deletions cut 6 bases from V and 3 bases from J, with 16 bases between. Germline-derived CDR1 and CDR2 are MNHNS and SASEGT.